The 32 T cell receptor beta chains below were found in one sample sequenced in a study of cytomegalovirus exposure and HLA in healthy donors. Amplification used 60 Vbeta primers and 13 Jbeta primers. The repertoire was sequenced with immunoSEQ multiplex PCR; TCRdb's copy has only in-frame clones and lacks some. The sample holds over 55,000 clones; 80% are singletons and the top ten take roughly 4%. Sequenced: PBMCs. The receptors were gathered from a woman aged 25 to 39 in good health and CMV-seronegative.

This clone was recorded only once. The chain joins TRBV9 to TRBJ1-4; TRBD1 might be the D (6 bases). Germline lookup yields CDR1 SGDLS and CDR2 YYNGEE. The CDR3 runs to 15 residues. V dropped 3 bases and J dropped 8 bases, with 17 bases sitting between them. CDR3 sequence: CASSATGFVTEKLFF. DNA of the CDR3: TGTGCCAGCAGCGCAACAGGGTTCGTTACGGAAAAACTGTTTTTT. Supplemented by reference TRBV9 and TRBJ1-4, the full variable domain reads DSGVTQTPKHLITATGQRVTLRCSPRSGDLSVYWYQQSLDQGLQFLIQYYNGEERAKGNILERFSAQQFPDLHSELNLSSLELGDSALYFCASSATGFVTEKLFFGSGTQLSVL.

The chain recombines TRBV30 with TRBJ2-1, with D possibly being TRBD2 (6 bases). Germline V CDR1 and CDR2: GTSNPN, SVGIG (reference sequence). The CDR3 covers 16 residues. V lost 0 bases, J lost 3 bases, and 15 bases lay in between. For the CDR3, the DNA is TGTGCCTGGAGTGTACCCAGTAGCGGAATCTACAATGAGCAGTTCTTC. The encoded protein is CAWSVPSSGIYNEQFF.

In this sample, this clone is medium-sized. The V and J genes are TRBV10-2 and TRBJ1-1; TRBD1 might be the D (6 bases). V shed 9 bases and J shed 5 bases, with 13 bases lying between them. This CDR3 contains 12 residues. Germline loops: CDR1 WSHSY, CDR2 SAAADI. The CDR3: CASSGATTEAFF. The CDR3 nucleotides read TGCGCCAGTTCAGGGGCGACGACTGAAGCTTTCTTT.

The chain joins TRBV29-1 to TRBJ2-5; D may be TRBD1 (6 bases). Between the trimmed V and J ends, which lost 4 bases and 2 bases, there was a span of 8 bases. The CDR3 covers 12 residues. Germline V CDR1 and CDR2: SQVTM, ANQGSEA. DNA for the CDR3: TGCAGCGTTGTTGGACAGCAAGAGACCCAGTACTTC. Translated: CSVVGQQETQYF.

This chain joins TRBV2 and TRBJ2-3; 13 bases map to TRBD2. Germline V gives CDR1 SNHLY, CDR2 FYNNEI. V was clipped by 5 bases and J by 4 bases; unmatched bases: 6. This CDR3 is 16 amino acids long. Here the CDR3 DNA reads TGTGCCAGCAGTAGACTAGCGGGAGGTATGGCAGATACGCAGTATTTT. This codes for CASSRLAGGMADTQYF.

For the CDR3, the DNA is TGTGCCAGCAGCCAGGAATTGGACAGAGGCAATCAGCCCCAGCATTTT. Encoded protein: CASSQELDRGNQPQHF. The chain recombines TRBV4-2 with TRBJ1-5; D possibly corresponds to TRBD1 (6 bases). CDR1 is LGHNA and CDR2 is YNFKEQ in the germline V gene. V was cut by 3 bases and J by 2 bases, with 14 bases left in between. CDR3 size: 16 residues.

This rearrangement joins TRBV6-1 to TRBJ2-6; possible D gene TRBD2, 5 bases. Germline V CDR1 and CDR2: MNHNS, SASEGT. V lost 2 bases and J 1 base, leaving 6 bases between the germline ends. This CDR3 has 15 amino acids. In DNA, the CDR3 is TGTGCCAGCAGTGAAAGGAGGTCTGGGGCCAACGTCCTGACTTTC. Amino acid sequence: CASSERRSGANVLTF.

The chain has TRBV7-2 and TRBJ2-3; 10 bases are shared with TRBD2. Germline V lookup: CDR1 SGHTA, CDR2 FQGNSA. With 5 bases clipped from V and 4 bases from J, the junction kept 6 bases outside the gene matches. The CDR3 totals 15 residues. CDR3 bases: TGTGCCAGCAGCCACCTAGCGGGAGTCCCAGATACGCAGTATTTT. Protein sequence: CASSHLAGVPDTQYF.

DNA for the CDR3: TGTGCCAGCAGCATGGGACAGGCGGTGAACACTGAAGCTTTCTTT. Its protein is CASSMGQAVNTEAFF. V and J are TRBV9 and TRBJ1-1, with 8 nucleotides matching TRBD1. There are 15 residues in the CDR3. Losses at the gene ends were 4 bases for V and 0 bases for J; bases not matched to a gene: 5. Germline V gives CDR1 SGDLS, CDR2 YYNGEE.

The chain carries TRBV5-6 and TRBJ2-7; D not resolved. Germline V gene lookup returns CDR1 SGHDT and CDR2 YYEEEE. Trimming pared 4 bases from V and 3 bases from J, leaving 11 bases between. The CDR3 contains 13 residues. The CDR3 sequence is CASSMDGNYEQYF. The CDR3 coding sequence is TGTGCCAGCAGCATGGACGGTAACTACGAGCAGTACTTC.

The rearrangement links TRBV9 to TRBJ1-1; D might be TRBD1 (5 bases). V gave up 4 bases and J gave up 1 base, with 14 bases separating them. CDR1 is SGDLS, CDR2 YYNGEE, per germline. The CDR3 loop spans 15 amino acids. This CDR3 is CASSLKGGANTEAFF. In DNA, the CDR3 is TGTGCCAGCAGCCTAAAAGGAGGGGCGAACACTGAAGCTTTCTTT. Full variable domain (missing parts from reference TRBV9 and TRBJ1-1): DSGVTQTPKHLITATGQRVTLRCSPRSGDLSVYWYQQSLDQGLQFLIQYYNGEERAKGNILERFSAQQFPDLHSELNLSSLELGDSALYFCASSLKGGANTEAFFGQGTRLTVV.

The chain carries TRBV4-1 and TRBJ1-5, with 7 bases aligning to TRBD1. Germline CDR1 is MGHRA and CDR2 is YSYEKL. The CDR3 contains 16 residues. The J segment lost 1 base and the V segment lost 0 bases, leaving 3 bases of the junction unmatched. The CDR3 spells CASSQEQGMSNQPQHF. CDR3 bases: TGCGCCAGCAGCCAAGAACAGGGGATGAGCAATCAGCCCCAGCATTTT.

CDR3 in amino acids: CASSYYPGTGETQYF. The CDR3 DNA follows: TGTGCCAGCAGTTACTACCCGGGGACTGGAGAGACCCAGTACTTC. This rearrangement joins TRBV6-5 to TRBJ2-5, with a possible D match to TRBD2 (6 bases). Germline V gene lookup returns CDR1 MNHEY and CDR2 SVGAGI. This CDR3 contains 15 residues. The germline V and J ends were trimmed by 1 base and 4 bases, with 13 bases remaining between them.

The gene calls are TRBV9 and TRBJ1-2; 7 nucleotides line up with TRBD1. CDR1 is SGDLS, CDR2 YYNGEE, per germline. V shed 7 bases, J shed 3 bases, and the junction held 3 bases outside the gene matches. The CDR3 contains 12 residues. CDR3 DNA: TGTGCCAGCTACAGGGGCGACTATGGCTACACCTTC. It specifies CASYRGDYGYTF.

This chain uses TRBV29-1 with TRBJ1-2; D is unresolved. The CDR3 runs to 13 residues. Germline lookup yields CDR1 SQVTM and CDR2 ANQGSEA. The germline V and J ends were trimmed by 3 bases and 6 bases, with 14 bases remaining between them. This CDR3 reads CSVDGEEFHGYTF. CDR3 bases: TGCAGCGTTGACGGCGAGGAATTCCATGGCTACACCTTC.

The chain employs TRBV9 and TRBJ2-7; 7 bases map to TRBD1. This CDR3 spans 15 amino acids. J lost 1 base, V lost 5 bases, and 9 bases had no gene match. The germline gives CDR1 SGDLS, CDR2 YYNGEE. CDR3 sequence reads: CASSPTGLNSYEQYF. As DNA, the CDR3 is TGTGCCAGCAGTCCGACAGGGCTAAATTCCTACGAGCAGTACTTC.

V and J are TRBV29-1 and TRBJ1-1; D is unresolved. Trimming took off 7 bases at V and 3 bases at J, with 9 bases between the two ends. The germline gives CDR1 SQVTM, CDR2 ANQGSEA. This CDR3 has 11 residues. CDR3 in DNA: TGCAGCGCCAGGAGGGACACTGAAGCTTTCTTT. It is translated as CSARRDTEAFF.

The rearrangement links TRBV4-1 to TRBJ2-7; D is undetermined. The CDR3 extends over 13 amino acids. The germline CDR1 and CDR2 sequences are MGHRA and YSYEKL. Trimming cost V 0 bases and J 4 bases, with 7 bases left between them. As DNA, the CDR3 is TGCGCCAGCAGCCAAGAAACCGGGTACGAGCAGTACTTC. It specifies CASSQETGYEQYF.

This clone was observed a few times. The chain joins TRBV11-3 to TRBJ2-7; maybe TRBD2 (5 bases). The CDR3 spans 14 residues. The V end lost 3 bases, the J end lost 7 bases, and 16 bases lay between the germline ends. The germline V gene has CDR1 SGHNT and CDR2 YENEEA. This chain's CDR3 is CASSLSHPTGEQYF. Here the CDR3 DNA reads TGTGCCAGCAGCTTGTCACACCCCACGGGGGAGCAGTACTTC.

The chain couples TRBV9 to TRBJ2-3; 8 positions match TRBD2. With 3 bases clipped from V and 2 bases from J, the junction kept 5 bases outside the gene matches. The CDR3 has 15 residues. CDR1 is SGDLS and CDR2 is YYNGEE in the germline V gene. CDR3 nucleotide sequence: TGTGCCAGCAGCGCGGGGGGGGCGATCACAGATACGCAGTATTTT. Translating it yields CASSAGGAITDTQYF. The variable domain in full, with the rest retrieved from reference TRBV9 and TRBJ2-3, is DSGVTQTPKHLITATGQRVTLRCSPRSGDLSVYWYQQSLDQGLQFLIQYYNGEERAKGNILERFSAQQFPDLHSELNLSSLELGDSALYFCASSAGGAITDTQYFGPGTRLTVL.

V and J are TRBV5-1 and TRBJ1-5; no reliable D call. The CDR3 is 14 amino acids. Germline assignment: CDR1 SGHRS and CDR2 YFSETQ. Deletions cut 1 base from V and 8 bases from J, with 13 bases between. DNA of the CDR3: TGCGCCAGCAGCTTGCTAGGCATTACTGAGCCCCAGCATTTT. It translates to CASSLLGITEPQHF.

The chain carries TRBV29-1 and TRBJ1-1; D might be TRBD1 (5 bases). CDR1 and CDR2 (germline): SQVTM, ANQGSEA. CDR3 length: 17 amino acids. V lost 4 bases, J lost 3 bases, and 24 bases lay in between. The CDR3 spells CSVGGRGVWVKDTEAFF. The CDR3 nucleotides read TGCAGCGTTGGAGGGCGGGGGGTATGGGTTAAGGACACTGAAGCTTTCTTT. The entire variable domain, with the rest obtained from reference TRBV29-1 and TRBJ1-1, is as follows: SAVISQKPSRDICQRGTSLTIQCQVDSQVTMMFWYRQQPGQSLTLIATANQGSEATYESGFVIDKFPISRPNLTFSTLTVSNMSPEDSSIYLCSVGGRGVWVKDTEAFFGQGTRLTVV.

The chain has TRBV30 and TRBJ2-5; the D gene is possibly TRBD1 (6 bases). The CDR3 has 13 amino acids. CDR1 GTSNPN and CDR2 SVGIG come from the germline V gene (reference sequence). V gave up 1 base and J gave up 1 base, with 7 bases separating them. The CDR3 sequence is CAWSADSQETQYF. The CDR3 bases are TGTGCCTGGAGTGCGGACAGCCAAGAGACCCAGTACTTC.

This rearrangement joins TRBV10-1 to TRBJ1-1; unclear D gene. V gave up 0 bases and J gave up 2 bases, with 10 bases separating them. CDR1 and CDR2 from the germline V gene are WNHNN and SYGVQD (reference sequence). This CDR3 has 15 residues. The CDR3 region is CASSESLAGNTEAFF. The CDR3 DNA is TGCGCCAGCAGTGAGTCCCTCGCGGGTAACACTGAAGCTTTCTTT.

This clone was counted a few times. The CDR3 coding sequence is TGTGCCAGCAGGAGACAGGGGACAACAACTAATGAAAAACTGTTTTTT. Its protein is CASRRQGTTTNEKLFF. The rearrangement joins TRBV6-6 to TRBJ1-4; 8 bases are shared with TRBD1. This CDR3 has 16 residues. The germline gives CDR1 MNHNY, CDR2 SVGAGI (reference sequence). The J segment lost 0 bases and the V segment lost 6 bases, leaving 6 bases of the junction unmatched.

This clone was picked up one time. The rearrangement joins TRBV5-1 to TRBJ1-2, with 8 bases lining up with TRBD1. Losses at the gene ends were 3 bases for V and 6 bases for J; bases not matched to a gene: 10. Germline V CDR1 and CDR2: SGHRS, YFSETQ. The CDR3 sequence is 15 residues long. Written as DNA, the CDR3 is TGCGCCAGCAGCTGGACCCCTGGACAGGGAAATGGCTACACCTTC. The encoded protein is CASSWTPGQGNGYTF.

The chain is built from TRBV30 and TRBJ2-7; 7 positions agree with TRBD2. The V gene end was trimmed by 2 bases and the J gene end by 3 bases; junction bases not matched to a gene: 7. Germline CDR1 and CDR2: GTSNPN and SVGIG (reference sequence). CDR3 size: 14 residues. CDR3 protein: CAWSKGGSGYEQYF. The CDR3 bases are TGTGCCTGGAGTAAAGGCGGGAGTGGCTACGAGCAGTACTTC.

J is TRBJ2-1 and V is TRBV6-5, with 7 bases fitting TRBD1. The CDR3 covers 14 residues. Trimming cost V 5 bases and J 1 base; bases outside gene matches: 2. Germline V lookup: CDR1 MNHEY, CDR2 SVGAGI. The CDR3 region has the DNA TGTGCCAGCAGTAAGGGACAGTCCTACAATGAGCAGTTCTTC. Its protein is CASSKGQSYNEQFF.

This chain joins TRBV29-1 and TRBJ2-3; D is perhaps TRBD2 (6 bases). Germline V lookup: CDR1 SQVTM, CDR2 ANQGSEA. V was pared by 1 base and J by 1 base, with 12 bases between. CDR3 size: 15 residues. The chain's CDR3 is CSVEGGGGGTDTQYF. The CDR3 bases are TGCAGCGTTGAAGGAGGTGGAGGGGGCACAGATACGCAGTATTTT.

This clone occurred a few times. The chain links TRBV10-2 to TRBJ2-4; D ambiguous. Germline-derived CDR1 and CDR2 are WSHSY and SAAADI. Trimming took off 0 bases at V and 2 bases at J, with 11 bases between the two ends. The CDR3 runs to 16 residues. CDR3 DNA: TGCGCCAGCAGTGAGTCCCTACTCGCACCCAAAAACATTCAGTACTTC. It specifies CASSESLLAPKNIQYF.

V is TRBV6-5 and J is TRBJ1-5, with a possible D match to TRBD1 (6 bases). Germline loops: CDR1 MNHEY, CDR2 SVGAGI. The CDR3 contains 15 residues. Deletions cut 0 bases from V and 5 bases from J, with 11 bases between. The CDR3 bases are TGTGCCAGCAGTTACTCCGCGGGGGGCCATCAGCCCCAGCATTTT. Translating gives CASSYSAGGHQPQHF.

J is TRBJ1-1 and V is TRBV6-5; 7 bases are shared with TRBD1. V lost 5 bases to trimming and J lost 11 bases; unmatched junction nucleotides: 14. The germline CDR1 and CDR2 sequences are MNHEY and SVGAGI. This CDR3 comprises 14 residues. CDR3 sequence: CASSRDRMSLGAFF. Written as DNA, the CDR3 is TGTGCCAGCAGTCGGGACAGAATGTCCTTAGGTGCTTTCTTT.